This paragraph reports one T cell receptor beta chain. Naive CD8 cells comprised CD45RO-negative, CCR7-positively selected cells, excluding terminally differentiated effector memory CD45RA+ cells. Recent vaccinations or acute infections were absent in the healthy HIV-negative adult donors. The sample belongs to a study of shared clonotypes between healthy human individuals. Study-wide background: The composition of the donors was two women and a few men aged 18 to 49. Per donor, three plates held CD4 naive cells, three held CD4 memory, two held CD8 naive and one held CD8 memory.

Germline CDR1 and CDR2: MDHEN and SYDVKM. There are 15 residues in the CDR3. Trimming took off 5 bases at V and 4 bases at J, with 14 bases between the two ends. The authors ran the assay at deep level. Assay used: immunoSEQ multiplex PCR; TCRdb lists only in-frame clones, some missing. The sample gives hundreds of thousands of clones, about 95% of which show up once; roughly 0.1% is in the top ten. This sequence was found in a woman aged 30 to 39 in good health. The chain has TRBV28 and TRBJ2-2, with D unclear. The sequenced sample consisted of naive CD8+ T cells sorted from blood. The CDR3 spells CASSQHGRGTGELFF. The CDR3 DNA follows: TGTGCCAGCAGTCAACACGGCCGTGGCACCGGGGAGCTGTTTTTT.